The rows below give T cell receptor beta chains drawn from one sample of a study of T cells after yellow fever vaccination. TCRdb redid the calling of the 5' RACE reads with MiXCR, one entry per CDR3 protein. Among some 560,000 distinct CDR3 sequences listed, 19% were seen once. Here the sequenced sample was PBMCs, taken 15 days after the yellow fever booster vaccination. The receptors come from a man aged 25 to 45 who received the YFV17D yellow fever vaccine. Both conserved end residues are part of each CDR3. The D gene is left open where the match is weak. For some rows the clone size is stated as once, few or many, or as a class when expanded; others skip it.

>TRBD2|TRBV7-8|few|TRBJ2-1
TGTGCCAGCAATCGGGGGGAACAGCAGTTCTTC
CASNRGEQQFF
>-|TRBV12-3/TRBV12-4|-|TRBJ2-7
TGTGCCAGCAGTTTAAACAGGATGTACGAGCAGTACTTC
CASSLNRMYEQYF
>-|TRBV6-2/TRBV6-3|-|TRBJ2-7
TGTGCCAGCAGTTACTCCGGGAAATCCTACGAGCAGTACTTC
CASSYSGKSYEQYF
>-|TRBV5-1|-|TRBJ2-1
TGCGCCAGCAGCTTGCGGAATCCCGAATACAATGAGCAGTTCTTC
CASSLRNPEYNEQFF
>TRBD2|TRBV20-1|few|TRBJ2-3
TGCAGTGCTAGAGACGGACTAGCTGTTACGCAGTATTTT
CSARDGLAVTQYF
>-|TRBV20-1|many|TRBJ1-1
TGCAGTGCTAGAGATTTAGGGGCCACTGAAGCTTTCTTT
CSARDLGATEAFF
>-|TRBV7-9|few|TRBJ2-1
TGTGCCAGCAGCGCACAGGGCGGCCCCTACAATGAGCAGTTCTTC
CASSAQGGPYNEQFF
>-|TRBV12-3/TRBV12-4|-|TRBJ1-1
TGTGCCAGCAGTAGAGCCCAGGGCTCTGGCGCTTTCTTT
CASSRAQGSGAFF
>-|TRBV20-1|many|TRBJ2-3
TGCAGTGCTGTTCGCCCGACAGAGTTTAAATCGGATACGCAGTATTTT
CSAVRPTEFKSDTQYF
>-|TRBV18|-|TRBJ1-2
TGTGCCAGCTCAACCCAACAGGGCCTCGGCGGCTACACCTTC
CASSTQQGLGGYTF
>-|TRBV28|-|TRBJ2-5
TGTGCCAGCAGCAAGGAGCAAGGGCTCCAAGAGACCCAGTACTTC
CASSKEQGLQETQYF
>-|TRBV20-1|few|TRBJ2-7
TGCAGTGCTAGAGAGGGAAGATACGAGCAGTACTTC
CSAREGRYEQYF
>-|TRBV6-1|-|TRBJ2-2
TGTGCCACTAGAATGGCAGGGGTCGGCGCCGGGGAGCTGTTTTTT
CATRMAGVGAGELFF
>-|TRBV9|few|TRBJ2-7
TGTGCCAGCAGCCCGAGCCACCTAGCCAGAGAGGGCTCCTACGAGCAGTACTTC
CASSPSHLAREGSYEQYF
>-|TRBV2|-|TRBJ1-3
TGTGCCAGCAGTGAACACCGAAACACCATATATTTT
CASSEHRNTIYF
>TRBD1|TRBV7-2|many|TRBJ2-3
TGTGCCAGCAGCTTAGTAGGGACAGGGGGGCGCACAGATACGCAGTATTTT
CASSLVGTGGRTDTQYF
>TRBD2|TRBV6-2/TRBV6-3|-|TRBJ2-5
TGTGCCAGCAGTTTATCCCTGCGGGAGTTAACAGAGACCCAGTACTTC
CASSLSLRELTETQYF
>-|TRBV2|few|TRBJ2-7
TGTGCCAGCAAATCTAACAGGGGAGGCGTCTACGAGCAGTACTTC
CASKSNRGGVYEQYF
>TRBD1|TRBV27|few|TRBJ2-5
TGTGCCAGCAGTTCCGACAGGGGGCTGAGAGAGACCCAGTACTTC
CASSSDRGLRETQYF
>TRBD2|TRBV12-3/TRBV12-4|-|TRBJ2-3
TGTGCCAGCAGTTCCCCTAGCGGGAGGGTAGGACGAGATACGCAGTATTTT
CASSSPSGRVGRDTQYF
>TRBD1|TRBV9|-|TRBJ2-2
TGTGCCAGCAGCGTAGGGACAGGGAGCGGGGAGCTGTTTTTT
CASSVGTGSGELFF
>-|TRBV5-1|-|TRBJ2-1
TGCGCCAGCAGCCTGGAGCACTACAATGAGCAGTTCTTC
CASSLEHYNEQFF
>-|TRBV29-1|few|TRBJ1-1
TGCAGCGCAGGCAGGGCCACTGAAGCTTTCTTT
CSAGRATEAFF
>TRBD1|TRBV18|-|TRBJ2-3
TGTGCCAGCTCACCCCTCGGACAGGGCCCCGTCAGCACAGATACGCAGTATTTT
CASSPLGQGPVSTDTQYF
>TRBD2|TRBV29-1|-|TRBJ2-3
TGCACCTTGAGCGGGGGAACGGCAGATACGCAGTATTTT
CTLSGGTADTQYF
>TRBD2|TRBV12-3/TRBV12-4|-|TRBJ2-3
TGTGCCAGCATCGACCGGACTAGCGGGAGTCCAGATACGCAGTATTTT
CASIDRTSGSPDTQYF
>TRBD2|TRBV5-1|-|TRBJ2-3
TGCGCCAGCAGCTTGGAACTAGCGGGAAGGACGCAGTATTTT
CASSLELAGRTQYF
>TRBD2|TRBV30|few|TRBJ2-3
TGTGCCCACATGACTAGCGGGAGGGGAGATACGCAGTATTTT
CAHMTSGRGDTQYF
>-|TRBV7-6|few|TRBJ2-1
TGTGCCAGCAGGGCGAACTCCTACAATGAGCAGTTCTTC
CASRANSYNEQFF
>TRBD1|TRBV12-3/TRBV12-4|-|TRBJ1-5
TGTGCCAGCAGTGGTGGGACAGGGATTCAGCCCCAGCATTTT
CASSGGTGIQPQHF
>-|TRBV7-2|-|TRBJ2-7
TGTGCCAGCAGCTTAGCAAGGCCCTCCTACGAGCAGTACTTC
CASSLARPSYEQYF
>-|TRBV7-2|-|TRBJ2-3
TGTGCCAGCAGCTCGAGCAGGGTTTCAGATACGCAGTATTTT
CASSSSRVSDTQYF
>-|TRBV19|-|TRBJ2-3
TGTGCCAGTAGTGCGCGTTGGCGGGAAGGCACAGATACGCAGTATTTT
CASSARWREGTDTQYF
>TRBD2|TRBV11-1|-|TRBJ2-6
TGTGCCAGCAACATGGGAGACGGGAGGGGATCTGGGGCCAACGTCCTGACTTTC
CASNMGDGRGSGANVLTF
>TRBD1|TRBV5-4|few|TRBJ2-7
TGTGCCAGCAGCTTGGCCTTTGGGACAGGGCCGCGCGAGCAGTACTTC
CASSLAFGTGPREQYF
>TRBD2|TRBV29-1|-|TRBJ2-1
TGCAGCGTTAAAGCGGGGCCCTCCTACAATGAGCAGTTCTTC
CSVKAGPSYNEQFF
>-|TRBV21-1|many|TRBJ2-7
TGTGCCAGCAGCAAAGAAGTGAGGGGGGACACCCTCTACGAGCAGTACTTC
CASSKEVRGDTLYEQYF
>-|TRBV7-9|few|TRBJ2-7
TGTGCCAGCAGCTTATCCGAGACAGCGCAGTACTTC
CASSLSETAQYF
>-|TRBV20-1|few|TRBJ2-3
TGCAGTGCTCGCTTCACAGATACGCAGTATTTT
CSARFTDTQYF
>-|TRBV11-2|few|TRBJ2-7
TGTGCCAGCAGCCCTTCGGGCGGGACACTACCCCTCGAGCAGTACTTC
CASSPSGGTLPLEQYF
>TRBD2|TRBV29-1|few|TRBJ2-5
TGCAGCGTGGTCCCCGGGACTAGCTCCCAAGAGACCCAGTACTTC
CSVVPGTSSQETQYF
>TRBD2|TRBV2|-|TRBJ2-1
TGTGCCAGCAGATTGGCGGGAGGGATGTACAATGAGCAGTTCTTC
CASRLAGGMYNEQFF
>-|TRBV30|few|TRBJ2-3
TGTGCCTCTTCAAGCGGTGCTAGCACAGATACGCAGTATTTT
CASSSGASTDTQYF
>-|TRBV12-3/TRBV12-4|-|TRBJ2-5
TGTGCCAGCAGCCAAGGGACCCTGCCGAGGGAGACCCAGTACTTC
CASSQGTLPRETQYF
>-|TRBV28|-|TRBJ2-3
TGTGCCAGCAGTCCATCGGGACTCACCACAGATACGCAGTATTTT
CASSPSGLTTDTQYF
>-|TRBV7-2|-|TRBJ2-1
TGTGCCAGCAGCATCCGGGACAACTTCTACAATGAGCAGTTCTTC
CASSIRDNFYNEQFF
>-|TRBV7-2|few|TRBJ2-7
TGTGCCAGCAGCTTAGGGAGGGAGCGAACCTACGAGCAGTACTTC
CASSLGRERTYEQYF
>TRBD2|TRBV5-1|-|TRBJ2-1
TGCGCCAGCAGCTTGAAGGCTAGCGGTATTGGATACAATGAGCAGTTCTTC
CASSLKASGIGYNEQFF
>TRBD2|TRBV6-1|-|TRBJ2-3
TGTGCCAGCAAAGCGGGAGACTGGACAGATACGCAGTATTTT
CASKAGDWTDTQYF
>-|TRBV20-1|-|TRBJ1-1
TGCAGTGCCTCCTCTACCAGTGGATACAGGGAGTCTTTCTTT
CSASSTSGYRESFF
>-|TRBV29-1|-|TRBJ2-3
TGCAGCCCCGGGAGAGACGGAGATACGCAGTATTTT
CSPGRDGDTQYF
>-|TRBV7-2|few|TRBJ2-3
TGTGCCAGCAGCTCGGGACTCCCGGGGGATACGCAGTATTTT
CASSSGLPGDTQYF
>-|TRBV29-1|-|TRBJ2-1
TGCAGCGGAATGAGACAGGCCTTGGAGCAGTTCTTC
CSGMRQALEQFF
>-|TRBV28|few|TRBJ2-5
TGTGCCAGCAGTTTACCTCGGATAAACCAAGAGACCCAGTACTTC
CASSLPRINQETQYF